The 21 T cell receptor beta chains in this list originate from one sample, sequenced in a study of blood T cell repertoires in COVID-19 (dated by TCRdb to about 2020). Receptors were amplified or captured by the immunoSEQ multiplex PCR assay. In its TCRdb copy, this immuneACCESS table keeps in-frame sequences only and misses some clones. Where compared with another copy, unresolved V genes explain less than half of these, and the others have no known cause. Across this sample there are under 350,000 clones, with around 85% seen only once. The top ten constitute 7.2% of the sample. The sample taken for sequencing was peripheral blood. These receptors were collected from a human donor in a cohort sampled during active COVID-19.

This chain links TRBV24-1 with TRBJ1-5; 9 bases map to TRBD1. J gave up 5 bases and V 4 bases, and 8 bases lay outside the gene matches. The CDR3 consists of 16 residues. Germline V gene lookup returns CDR1 KGHDR and CDR2 SFDVKD. The CDR3 region has the DNA TGTGCCACCAGTGAGTCCGGGACAGGGCTCGATCAGCCCCAGCATTTT. It encodes CATSESGTGLDQPQHF.

This clone was observed a single time. The gene calls are TRBV9 and TRBJ1-1; D may be TRBD1 (5 bases). CDR1 SGDLS and CDR2 YYNGEE come from the germline V gene. The CDR3 spans 13 residues. The V and J ends lost 9 bases and 4 bases respectively, with 16 bases between them. CDR3 DNA: TGTGCCACCGGGCGGGGCCCGGGCACTGAAGCTTTCTTT. Translating gives CATGRGPGTEAFF. The complete variable domain, with remaining parts taken from reference TRBV9 and TRBJ1-1, reads DSGVTQTPKHLITATGQRVTLRCSPRSGDLSVYWYQQSLDQGLQFLIQYYNGEERAKGNILERFSAQQFPDLHSELNLSSLELGDSALYFCATGRGPGTEAFFGQGTRLTVV.

This chain joins TRBV7-3 and TRBJ2-6; 7 bases are shared with TRBD1. Germline CDR1 is SGHTA and CDR2 is FQGTGA. V gave up 5 bases and J gave up 2 bases; unmatched junction bases: 9. The CDR3 has 17 residues. The CDR3 DNA is TGTGCCAGCAGCCCGGATATCGGGACAGCTGGGGCCAACGTCCTGACTTTC. Translated: CASSPDIGTAGANVLTF.

The gene calls are TRBV7-3 and TRBJ2-6; D remains ambiguous. CDR1 is SGHTA, CDR2 FQGTGA, per germline. The V and J ends lost 2 bases and 0 bases respectively, with 8 bases between them. The CDR3 is 16 residues long. The CDR3 spells CASSLPRLSGANVLTF. The DNA of the CDR3 is TGTGCCAGCAGCTTACCCCGTCTCTCTGGGGCCAACGTCCTGACTTTC.

The V gene is TRBV3-1 (or the pseudogene TRBV3-2), the J gene TRBJ1-1; D remains ambiguous. Germline V CDR1 and CDR2: LGHDT, YNNKEL (reference sequence). V lost 1 base to trimming and J lost 5 bases, with 14 bases between them. The CDR3 is 15 residues long. CDR3 residues: CASSQVLQPRTEAFF. In DNA form, the CDR3 reads TGTGCCAGCAGCCAAGTCTTACAGCCAAGGACTGAAGCTTTCTTT.

The chain uses TRBV10-2 and TRBJ1-1, with TRBD1 matching 9 bases. This CDR3 comprises 12 residues. Germline CDR1 WSHSY, CDR2 SAAADI. V was pared by 6 bases and J by 4 bases, with 0 bases of the junction left unmatched. The CDR3 here is CASRDRGTEAFF. Written as DNA, the CDR3 is TGCGCCAGCAGGGACAGGGGCACTGAAGCTTTCTTT.

The sample holds a few counts of this clone. This chain connects TRBV4-1 to TRBJ2-1; 9 bases agree with TRBD2. The CDR3 length is 18 residues. Germline V lookup: CDR1 MGHRA, CDR2 YSYEKL. V dropped 2 bases and J dropped 5; count of bases not matched to a gene: 13. In DNA form, the CDR3 reads TGCGCCAGCAGCCAACTGAGGAGACTAGCGGCACGGGACAATGAGCAGTTCTTC. This gives the protein CASSQLRRLAARDNEQFF.

The V gene is TRBV30, the J gene TRBJ1-1; 8 positions match TRBD1. J lost 4 bases, V lost 1 base, and 2 bases had no gene match. CDR3 length: 13 amino acids. Germline V gene data show CDR1 as GTSNPN and CDR2 as SVGIG (reference sequence). The chain's CDR3 is CAWSETGATEAFF. For the CDR3, the DNA is TGTGCCTGGAGTGAGACAGGGGCCACTGAAGCTTTCTTT.

This clone appeared once. This chain connects TRBV19 to TRBJ1-2; 8 bases agree with TRBD1. The CDR3 covers 14 residues. CDR1 is LNHDA and CDR2 is SQIVND in the germline V gene (reference sequence). The junction had 6 bases not matched to a gene; V was cut back by 5 bases and J by 4 bases. CDR3 in amino acids: CASSVAQGVYGYTF. CDR3 sequence (DNA): TGTGCCAGTAGTGTAGCACAGGGGGTCTATGGCTACACCTTC.

This clone was counted a single time. The genes are TRBV7-9 and TRBJ2-1; D gene ambiguous. CDR1 is SEHNR, CDR2 FQNEAQ, per germline (reference sequence). V lost 6 bases and J lost 5, with 17 bases in between. The CDR3 runs 15 residues. CDR3 DNA: TGTGCCAGCAGTCCTCCTGAGCGAGATGACAATGAGCAGTTCTTC. It yields the protein CASSPPERDDNEQFF.

The chain combines TRBV2 with TRBJ1-1, with 7 bases lining up with TRBD1. The ends lost 7 bases at V and 2 bases at J; junction bases unmatched: 7. The CDR3 consists of 14 residues. Germline CDR1 and CDR2: SNHLY and FYNNEI. CDR3 amino acids: CASILDRANTEAFF. The CDR3 region has the DNA TGTGCCAGCATTCTTGACAGGGCAAACACTGAAGCTTTCTTT.

V is TRBV29-1 and J is TRBJ1-2; no clear D. CDR3 length: 13 amino acids. Germline V gene sequence: CDR1 SQVTM, CDR2 ANQGSEA. V was pared by 6 bases and J by 4 bases, with 15 bases between. CDR3 in amino acids: CSVGGLIGYGYTF. The CDR3 DNA is TGCAGCGTCGGAGGGTTGATTGGCTATGGCTACACCTTC.

This rearrangement joins TRBV27 to TRBJ1-5; no firm D call. The ends were cut back, 8 bases at V and 0 bases at J, with 17 bases in the middle. The CDR3 is made up of 16 amino acids. Germline CDR1 MNHEY, CDR2 SMNVEV (reference sequence). The CDR3 protein is CASFLSSTFSNQPQHF. CDR3 nucleotide sequence: TGTGCCAGCTTCCTCTCCTCGACTTTTAGCAATCAGCCCCAGCATTTT.

The sample holds a few counts of this clone. The V call is TRBV4-2, the J call TRBJ2-2; tentatively, D is TRBD1 (6 bases). V was pared by 4 bases and J by 0 bases, with 12 bases between. The CDR3 contains 16 residues. The germline V gene has CDR1 LGHNA and CDR2 YNFKEQ. DNA of the CDR3: TGTGCCAGCAGCCCTACCGGGACAACGAACACCGGGGAGCTGTTTTTT. This sequence encodes CASSPTGTTNTGELFF.

The gene calls are TRBV18 and TRBJ1-1; 8 nucleotides agree with TRBD1. The junction had 6 bases not matched to a gene; V was cut back by 3 bases and J by 6 bases. CDR1 and CDR2 (germline): KGHSH, LQKENI. The CDR3 loop spans 14 amino acids. The CDR3 reads CASSPGQGGSEAFF. As DNA, the CDR3 is TGTGCCAGCTCACCTGGACAGGGTGGATCTGAAGCTTTCTTT. Variable domain in full (rest from reference TRBV18 and TRBJ1-1): NAGVMQNPRHLVRRRGQEARLRCSPMKGHSHVYWYRQLPEEGLKFMVYLQKENIIDESGMPKERFSAEFPKEGPSILRIQQVVRGDSAAYFCASSPGQGGSEAFFGQGTRLTVV.

The chain couples TRBV6-1 to TRBJ2-2; 7 bases fit TRBD1. After removal of 4 bases from V and 5 bases from J, the junction contained 10 bases not matched to a gene. The CDR3 consists of 16 residues. CDR1 is MNHNS and CDR2 is SASEGT in the germline V gene. Here the CDR3 reads CASSGPQGKFTGELFF. Written as DNA, the CDR3 is TGTGCCAGCAGTGGGCCACAGGGGAAGTTTACCGGGGAGCTGTTTTTT.

The chain combines TRBV6-5 with TRBJ2-5; D is possibly TRBD1 (5 bases). V lost 6 bases and J lost 1, with 12 bases in between. Germline loops: CDR1 MNHEY, CDR2 SVGAGI. The CDR3 contains 14 residues. The CDR3 is CASRPDRGQETQYF. The CDR3 DNA follows: TGTGCCAGCAGACCCGACAGAGGCCAAGAGACCCAGTACTTC.

The chain couples TRBV5-6 to TRBJ2-2, with TRBD2 identical over 15 bases. The CDR3 is 17 amino acids. After removal of 1 base from V and 6 bases from J, the junction contained 4 bases not matched to a gene. Germline V lookup: CDR1 SGHDT, CDR2 YYEEEE. The CDR3, as DNA: TGTGCCAGCAGCTTGTGGGGACTAGCGGGGGGCGCCGGGGAGCTGTTTTTT. Translating it yields CASSLWGLAGGAGELFF.

The J gene is TRBJ2-2, the V gene TRBV5-6; 8 bases map to TRBD1. The CDR3 covers 15 residues. Germline V gene lookup returns CDR1 SGHDT and CDR2 YYEEEE. V was clipped by 4 bases and J by 1 base; unmatched bases: 3. DNA for the CDR3: TGTGCCAGCAGCCGGACAGGGAAGAACACCGGGGAGCTGTTTTTT. It codes for CASSRTGKNTGELFF.

This rearrangement joins TRBV10-1 to TRBJ2-7; no clear D gene. Trimming removed 3 bases at V and 4 bases at J, with 10 bases between. Germline CDR1 is WNHNN and CDR2 is SYGVQD (reference sequence). This CDR3 has 13 residues. DNA for the CDR3: TGCGCCAGCAGTGAAGTTGAGTCGTACGAGCAGTACTTC. This gives the protein CASSEVESYEQYF.

This clone appeared a few times. This sequence joins TRBV6-6 and TRBJ2-7; weak D call: TRBD2 (7 bases). Germline CDR1 is MNHNY and CDR2 is SVGAGI (reference sequence). V was cut by 6 bases and J by 4 bases, with 19 bases left in between. The CDR3 totals 15 residues. CDR3: CASRHSQGGAYEQYF. The CDR3 DNA sequence: TGTGCCAGCAGACACTCACAGGGAGGGGCTTACGAGCAGTACTTC.